A selection of T cell receptor beta chains follows, all from one sample in a study of identical twins. TCRdb independently ran MiXCR on the 5' RACE reads; one entry per CDR3 protein. This sample has 1.5 million to 2 million distinct CDR3 sequences, with less than 40% found just once. Sequenced input: cord blood. These receptor sequences come from a newborn girl in good health. Both conserved end residues are part of each CDR3. D genes are given only for firm matches. Expanded clones get a size class; other rows say once, few or many, or leave the size out.

>18|TRBJ2-1|TRBV7-2|TRBD2|NA
CASSGLIAGGSLYNEQFF
TGTGCCAGCAGCGGTTTGATAGCGGGGGGCTCCCTCTACAATGAGCAGTTCTTC
>13|TRBJ1-2|TRBV3-1|NA|NA
CASSLDGNYGHTF
TGTGCCAGCAGCCTCGACGGGAACTATGGCCACACCTTC
>13|TRBJ1-2|TRBV7-9|NA|NA
CASSVTVGYGYTF
TGTGCCAGCAGCGTAACGGTGGGCTATGGCTACACCTTC
>13|TRBJ2-1|TRBV12-3/TRBV12-4|NA|NA
CASRRSVSETQFF
TGTGCCAGCAGAAGATCCGTCAGCGAGACCCAGTTCTTC
>15|TRBJ2-3|TRBV5-5|TRBD2|NA
CASSLPSGNADTQYF
TGTGCCAGCAGCTTGCCTAGCGGGAATGCAGATACGCAGTATTTT
>17|TRBJ2-1|TRBV11-1|TRBD2|NA
CASSRGRGLAVNDEQFF
TGTGCCAGCAGCCGTGGGCGGGGACTAGCGGTTAACGATGAGCAGTTCTTC
>16|TRBJ2-7|TRBV5-1|NA|NA
CASSSPPGRYSYEQYF
TGCGCCAGCAGCTCCCCACCTGGGAGGTACTCCTACGAGCAGTACTTC
>14|TRBJ2-3|TRBV9|TRBD2|few
CASSVTSGGDTQYF
TGTGCCAGCAGCGTAACTAGCGGGGGAGATACGCAGTATTTT
>13|TRBJ2-1|TRBV28|NA|NA
CASTSSGRNEQFF
TGTGCCAGCACTTCAAGCGGGCGTAATGAGCAGTTCTTC
>18|TRBJ2-3|TRBV7-2|TRBD2|NA
CASSFMGLAGSSTDTQYF
TGTGCCAGCAGCTTTATGGGACTAGCGGGGTCTAGCACAGATACGCAGTATTTT
>22|TRBJ1-2|TRBV6-5|TRBD1|NA
CASSYPLYPGVGRHRGVYGYTF
TGTGCCAGCAGTTACCCGCTGTACCCGGGTGTTGGACGTCACAGGGGGGTCTATGGCTACACCTTC
>13|TRBJ2-4|TRBV28|NA|NA
CASSPGRPPLQYF
TGTGCCAGCAGTCCCGGTCGTCCTCCCCTGCAGTACTTC
>15|TRBJ2-7|TRBV20-1|TRBD2|many
CSARGGLAGENEQYF
TGCAGTGCTAGAGGGGGACTAGCGGGAGAGAACGAGCAGTACTTC
>17|TRBJ2-5|TRBV4-2|TRBD2|NA
CASSQVPLAGGYNEQYF
TGTGCCAGCAGCCAAGTCCCCCTAGCGGGGGGTTACAATGAGCAGTACTTC
>18|TRBJ2-3|TRBV7-8|TRBD2|NA
CASIPRGLAVSSTDTQYF
TGTGCCAGCATCCCAAGAGGACTAGCGGTTTCTAGCACAGATACGCAGTATTTT
>17|TRBJ2-3|TRBV4-2|TRBD2|NA
CASSQLLAGGVGDTQYF
TGTGCCAGCAGCCAGTTACTAGCGGGGGGTGTGGGAGATACGCAGTATTTT
>16|TRBJ2-7|TRBV27|NA|NA
CASSRQVHPSYNEQYF
TGTGCCAGCAGTAGACAGGTCCACCCCTCCTACAATGAGCAGTACTTC
>14|TRBJ1-2|TRBV3-1|NA|NA
CASSQEAGVYGYTF
TGTGCCAGCAGCCAAGAGGCAGGCGTCTATGGCTACACCTTC
>13|TRBJ1-6|TRBV5-6|NA|NA
CASSLFRNSPLHF
TGTGCCAGCAGCTTGTTCCGGAATTCACCCCTCCACTTT
>13|TRBJ2-1|TRBV27|TRBD2|NA
CASTGGGENEQFF
TGTGCCAGCACCGGGGGAGGGGAAAATGAGCAGTTCTTC
>16|TRBJ1-4|TRBV7-9|NA|NA
CASSLGRFTTNEKLFF
TGTGCCAGCAGCTTAGGCCGATTTACAACTAATGAAAAACTGTTTTTT
>15|TRBJ1-1|TRBV4-1|NA|NA
CASSQDSGAGTEAFF
TGCGCCAGCAGCCAAGATAGTGGGGCGGGCACTGAAGCTTTCTTT
>16|TRBJ2-1|TRBV24-1|TRBD1|NA
CATGDLGTGGTDEQFF
TGTGCCACCGGTGATTTGGGCACAGGGGGAACGGATGAGCAGTTCTTC
>18|TRBJ2-1|TRBV3-1|TRBD1|NA
CASSQALIRDRSYNEQFF
TGTGCCAGCAGCCAAGCGCTGATTAGGGACAGGTCCTACAATGAGCAGTTCTTC
>16|TRBJ2-1|TRBV24-1|NA|many
CATSAIETDSYNEQFF
TGTGCCACCAGTGCCATAGAGACAGACTCCTACAATGAGCAGTTCTTC
>16|TRBJ2-1|TRBV12-3/TRBV12-4|NA|NA
CASSLRGRGAKDEQFF
TGTGCCAGCAGTTTAAGGGGCCGGGGGGCCAAGGATGAGCAGTTCTTC